This T cell receptor (beta chain) comes out of a study of response to subunit inactivated influenza vaccine. This clonotype was picked up many times. Antigen unknown. V lost 5 bases to trimming and J lost 2 bases, with 12 bases between them. Germline-derived CDR1 and CDR2 are SGHTA and FQGNSA. The CDR3 is 15 residues long. TCRdb ran MiXCR on the RT-PCR reads and lists one entry per CDR3 protein. This sample has around 580,000 distinct CDR3 sequences, with around 13% found just once. Study findings and constraints: Researchers suggested that each seasonal influenza vaccination recruits few new T cells.

This receptor was taken from a man in his fifties who received an inactivated influenza vaccine. The sample consisted of PBMCs from blood, taken roughly 12 days after vaccination. The chain employs TRBV7-2 and TRBJ2-2; either TRBD1 or TRBD2 may supply D (5 bases each). The CDR3 DNA sequence: TGTGCCAGCAGCACCGACGGGACCAACACCGGGGAGCTGTTTTTT. Translated, it gives CASSTDGTNTGELFF.